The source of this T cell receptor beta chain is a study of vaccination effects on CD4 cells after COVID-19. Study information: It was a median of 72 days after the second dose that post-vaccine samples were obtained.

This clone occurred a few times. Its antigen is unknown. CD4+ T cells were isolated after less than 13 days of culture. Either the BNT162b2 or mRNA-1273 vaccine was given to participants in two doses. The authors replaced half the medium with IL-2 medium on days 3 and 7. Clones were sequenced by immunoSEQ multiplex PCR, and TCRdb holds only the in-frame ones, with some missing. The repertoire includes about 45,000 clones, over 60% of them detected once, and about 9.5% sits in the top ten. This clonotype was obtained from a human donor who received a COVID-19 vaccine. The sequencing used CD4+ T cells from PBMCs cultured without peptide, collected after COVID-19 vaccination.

This CDR3 is CATSKGEAGETQYF. Here the CDR3 DNA reads TGTGCCACCAGCAAGGGGGAGGCGGGAGAGACCCAGTACTTC. The J gene is TRBJ2-5, the V gene TRBV15; perhaps D is TRBD1 or TRBD2 (6 bases each). CDR3 length: 14 residues. Per the germline V gene, CDR1 is LNHNV and CDR2 is YYDKDF (reference sequence). Trimming removed 4 bases at V and 4 bases at J, with 13 bases between.